Shown below are 17 T cell receptor beta chains from a single sample sequenced in a study of Tregs in tolerant kidney transplant recipients. The protocol was immunoSEQ multiplex PCR, while the TCRdb copy is restricted to in-frame clones and leaves out a portion. This table lists fewer than 35,000 clones. This specimen consisted of CD8+ T cells from blood, obtained before the transplant. The receptors were sampled from a human donor who received a combined kidney and bone marrow transplant.

Notes on this clone: From the germline J gene comes the end of the CDR3, since the read stops 3 residues before it. The chain employs TRBV2 and TRBJ1-1, with D possibly matching TRBD1 (6 bases). CDR1 and CDR2 from the germline V gene are SNHLY and FYNNEI. The CDR3 length is 16 residues. Trimming left V 3 bases short and J 0 bases short, with 14 bases between. This CDR3 reads CASSDDVGHLNTEAFF. The sequenced CDR3 bases are TGTGCCAGCAGTGATGACGTGGGACACCTGAACACTGAA.

Remarks on this clone: The observed sequence ends 3 residues before the CDR3 terminus, with the missing tail filled in from the germline J gene. This chain connects TRBV19 to TRBJ2-1; D is uncertain. CDR1 is LNHDA and CDR2 is SQIVND in the germline V gene (reference sequence). This CDR3 region has 15 residues. Trimming left V 0 bases short and J 2 bases short, with 8 bases between. CDR3 DNA, as far as it was read: TGTGCCAGTAGTATAGACAGGTCAACCTACAATGAG. This encodes CASSIDRSTYNE. The full CDR3 reads CASSIDRSTYNEQFF.

In the case of this clone: The read comes to an end 3 residues before the CDR3 does, leaving the germline J gene to fill in the end. The chain employs TRBV19 and TRBJ2-1; D unclear. The germline gives CDR1 LNHDA, CDR2 SQIVND (reference sequence). V lost 3 bases and J lost 6, with 9 bases in between. This CDR3 contains 13 residues. The CDR3 region is CASSMAPANEQFF. The DNA read from the CDR3 is TGTGCCAGTAGTATGGCCCCCGCCAATGAG.

Remarks on this clone: Read data end 3 residues before the CDR3 end; the end is taken from the germline J gene. V is TRBV2 and J is TRBJ2-3; D is unclear. The CDR3 has 13 residues. With 3 bases removed from V and 2 bases from J, the gap between germline ends came to 6 bases. Per the germline V gene, CDR1 is SNHLY and CDR2 is FYNNEI. The DNA read from the CDR3 is TGTGCCAGCAGTGATACAGCCACAGATACG. Amino acid sequence: CASSDTATDT. The whole CDR3 region reads CASSDTATDTQYF.

In regard to this clone: The read comes to an end 3 residues before the CDR3 does, leaving the germline J gene to fill in the end. The chain links TRBV10-3 to TRBJ2-5; 7 positions agree with TRBD1. The germline V gene encodes CDR1 ENHRY and CDR2 SYGVKD. J gave up 2 bases and V 10 bases, and 10 bases lay outside the gene matches. The CDR3 loop spans 14 amino acids. The sequenced part of the CDR3 DNA is TGTGCCACAAGGACAGGTCCGAATCAAGAGACC. It yields the protein CATRTGPNQET. The CDR3 as a whole reads CATRTGPNQETQYF.

As for this clone: The missing CDR3 end, 3 residues past where the read stops, is filled in from the germline J gene. J is TRBJ2-5 and V is TRBV19; maybe TRBD2 (6 bases). This CDR3 is 13 amino acids long. Looked up from germline, CDR1 is LNHDA and CDR2 is SQIVND (reference sequence). Trimming took off 7 bases at V and 5 bases at J, with 14 bases between the two ends. Partial CDR3 DNA: TGTGCCAGTAAAGGGACTCGTTGGGAGACC. It translates to CASKGTRWET. The full CDR3 protein is CASKGTRWETQYF.

A remark on this clone: The CDR3 extends 3 residues past the end of the read, so its final part is completed from the germline J gene. The J gene is TRBJ1-1, the V gene TRBV20-1; D perhaps matches TRBD1 (6 bases). The CDR3 runs 13 residues. In germline, CDR1 is DFQATT, CDR2 SNEGSKA (reference sequence). Deletions cut 2 bases from V and 1 base from J, with 8 bases between. The CDR3 spells CSARPRGNTEAFF. The CDR3 DNA, read in part, is TGCAGTGCTAGACCCAGGGGGAACACTGAA.

As to this clone: The sequenced fragment ends 3 residues before the CDR3 boundary, so the rest is inferred from the germline J gene. The chain recombines TRBV7-9 with TRBJ1-2; D is possibly TRBD1 (6 bases). The CDR3 has 15 residues. Trimming took off 7 bases at V and 1 base at J, with 16 bases between the two ends. Germline loops: CDR1 SEHNR, CDR2 FQNEAQ (reference sequence). The CDR3 here is CASTARGQINYGYTF. The DNA read from the CDR3 is TGTGCCAGCACCGCTCGCGGACAGATTAACTATGGC. Full variable domain (missing parts from reference TRBV7-9 and TRBJ1-2): DTGVSQNPRHKITKRGQNVTFRCDPISEHNRLYWYRQTLGQGPEFLTYFQNEAQLEKSRLLSDRFSAERPKGSFSTLEIQRTEQGDSAMYLCASTARGQINYGYTFGSGTRLTVV.

The chain's CDR3 is CASSESYPGGYGYTF. CDR3 DNA, as far as it was read: TGTGCCAGCAGTGAATCGTACCCAGGGGGGTATGGC. V usage is TRBV5-4 and J usage is TRBJ1-2, with TRBD1 matching 7 bases. Read data end 3 residues before the CDR3 end; the end is taken from the germline J gene. CDR1 is SGHNT and CDR2 is YYREEE in the germline V gene (reference sequence). The CDR3 runs to 15 residues. J gave up 5 bases and V 5 bases, and 12 bases lay outside the gene matches.

Concerning this clone itself: Read data end 3 residues before the CDR3 end; the end is taken from the germline J gene. The chain links TRBV19 to TRBJ2-7; tentatively, D is TRBD1 (5 bases). The germline gives CDR1 LNHDA, CDR2 SQIVND (reference sequence). V was trimmed by 4 bases and J by 3 bases, leaving 13 bases between them. The CDR3 runs to 14 residues. Partial CDR3 DNA: TGTGCCAGTAGTAGTGGACACCCCGTCTACGAG. The encoded protein is CASSSGHPVYE. The full-length CDR3 reads as CASSSGHPVYEQYF.

To note about this clone: The read gets to within 3 residues of the CDR3 end, and the germline J gene fills in the rest. V and J are TRBV7-9 and TRBJ2-1, with TRBD2 matching 9 bases. The germline V gene encodes CDR1 SEHNR and CDR2 FQNEAQ (reference sequence). CDR3 length equals 14 residues. Trimming took 9 bases from V and 4 from J; bases not matched to a gene: 7. The CDR3 spells CASPAGGGYNEQFF. The DNA read from the CDR3 is TGTGCCAGTCCAGCGGGAGGCGGGTACAATGAG. The full variable domain, its missing parts supplied by reference TRBV7-9 and TRBJ2-1, is DTGVSQNPRHKITKRGQNVTFRCDPISEHNRLYWYRQTLGQGPEFLTYFQNEAQLEKSRLLSDRFSAERPKGSFSTLEIQRTEQGDSAMYLCASPAGGGYNEQFFGPGTRLTVL.

About this clone itself: The CDR3 end lies 3 residues beyond the end of the read and is filled in from the germline J gene. V is TRBV11-2 and J is TRBJ2-7, with 10 nucleotides matching TRBD2. The V gene end was trimmed by 2 bases and the J gene end by 3 bases; junction bases not matched to a gene: 4. Germline CDR1 reads SGHAT; CDR2 reads FQNNGV. This CDR3 contains 15 residues. CDR3 DNA, as far as it was read: TGTGCCAGCAGCTTACATAGCGGGGGGCTCTACGAG. As protein: CASSLHSGGLYE. The whole CDR3 is CASSLHSGGLYEQYF. The complete variable domain, with remaining parts taken from reference TRBV11-2 and TRBJ2-7, reads EAGVAQSPRYKIIEKRQSVAFWCNPISGHATLYWYQQILGQGPKLLIQFQNNGVVDDSQLPKDRFSAERLKGVDSTLKIQPAKLEDSAVYLCASSLHSGGLYEQYFGPGTRLTVT.

Turning to this clone: The read terminates 3 residues ahead of where the CDR3 ends, so the germline J gene completes it. This chain uses TRBV5-5 with TRBJ2-7, with TRBD2 as a possible D gene (7 bases). Germline lookup yields CDR1 SGHKS and CDR2 YYEKEE (reference sequence). This CDR3 region has 14 residues. V lost 4 bases to trimming and J lost 3 bases, with 14 bases between them. The sequenced part of the CDR3 DNA is TGTGCCAGCAGCGGACGGGGGGCAGACTACGAG. The encoded protein is CASSGRGADYE. The complete CDR3 sequence is CASSGRGADYEQYF.

Concerning this clone itself: The missing CDR3 end, 3 residues past where the read stops, is filled in from the germline J gene. This chain joins TRBV6-1 and TRBJ2-5, with 10 bases matching TRBD2. Looked up from germline, CDR1 is MNHNS and CDR2 is SASEGT. V lost 1 base, J lost 4 bases, and 12 bases stayed unmatched. The CDR3 totals 18 residues. The part of the CDR3 DNA that was read is TGTGCCAGCAGTGAAGTGGCTAGCGGGAGTCTCAGGGGAGAGACC. Residues: CASSEVASGSLRGET. The entire CDR3 protein is CASSEVASGSLRGETQYF.

Details on this clone: With the read ending 3 residues before the CDR3 end, the germline J gene is used to fill in that end. The genes are TRBV20-1 and TRBJ2-7, with TRBD2 matching 11 bases. Germline CDR1 and CDR2: DFQATT and SNEGSKA (reference sequence). Trimming took 1 base from V and 2 from J; bases not matched to a gene: 4. This CDR3 comprises 15 residues. CDR3 region: CSARATSGTPYEQYF. The CDR3 DNA, read in part, is TGCAGTGCTAGAGCGACTAGCGGGACCCCCTACGAG.

For this clone: The DNA ends 3 residues before the CDR3 does, and the rest of the CDR3 is filled in from the germline J gene. The rearrangement links TRBV19 to TRBJ2-7, with D maybe TRBD2 (7 bases). Looked up from germline, CDR1 is LNHDA and CDR2 is SQIVND (reference sequence). Trimming stripped 1 base from V and 5 bases from J, with 12 bases between. The CDR3 sequence is 14 residues long. The CDR3 loop reads CASSIGTGGDEQYF. The sequenced CDR3 bases are TGTGCCAGTAGTATAGGGACGGGGGGCGACGAG.

As to this clone: The read ends 3 residues shy of where the CDR3 ends; the end is completed using the germline J gene. The chain couples TRBV7-2 to TRBJ2-7; 7 bases fit TRBD1. V shed 5 bases and J 0 bases; nucleotides not matched to a gene: 7. This CDR3 spans 15 amino acids. Per the germline V gene, CDR1 is SGHTA and CDR2 is FQGNSA. This CDR3 is CASSPRQGSSYEQYF. CDR3 DNA (partial): TGTGCCAGCAGCCCAAGACAGGGAAGCTCCTACGAG.